Shown below are 22 T cell receptor beta chains from a single sample sequenced in a study of shared clonotypes between healthy human individuals. Generated by immunoSEQ multiplex PCR, the TCRdb table keeps only in-frame clones and is missing some. The sample carries 2 million to 2.5 million clones, about 94% recorded once. The sequenced sample consisted of naive CD4+ T cells sorted from blood. The subset: CD45RA+ positively selected. These receptors were taken from a man younger than 35 in good health.

V usage is TRBV12-5 and J usage is TRBJ1-1; 7 bases align to TRBD1. Trimming took 0 bases from V and 6 from J; bases not matched to a gene: 7. CDR1 LGHNT and CDR2 FRNRAP come from the germline V gene. This CDR3 contains 15 residues. CDR3 protein: CASGLVDTGASEAFF. The CDR3 coding sequence is TGTGCTAGTGGTTTGGTAGATACAGGGGCGTCTGAAGCTTTCTTT.

This chain links TRBV7-9 with TRBJ2-1; a weak D match, TRBD2 (5 bases). Trimming removed 5 bases at V and 8 bases at J, with 25 bases between. Germline CDR1 and CDR2: SEHNR and FQNEAQ (reference sequence). The CDR3 spans 17 residues. CDR3 sequence: CASSPRLRVEARDEQFF. The CDR3 DNA reads as TGTGCCAGCAGCCCCCGACTTCGGGTGGAGGCTCGGGATGAGCAGTTCTTC. Drawing the rest from reference TRBV7-9 and TRBJ2-1, the complete variable domain is DTGVSQNPRHKITKRGQNVTFRCDPISEHNRLYWYRQTLGQGPEFLTYFQNEAQLEKSRLLSDRFSAERPKGSFSTLEIQRTEQGDSAMYLCASSPRLRVEARDEQFFGPGTRLTVL.

The J gene is TRBJ2-2, the V gene TRBV6-5; D unclear. The CDR3 length is 14 residues. The germline V gene has CDR1 MNHEY and CDR2 SVGAGI. V gave up 7 bases and J gave up 6 bases, with 15 bases separating them. CDR3 region: CASTGGVFAGELFF. CDR3 DNA sequence: TGTGCCAGCACAGGTGGCGTTTTCGCCGGGGAGCTGTTTTTT.

The DNA of the CDR3 is TGTGCCAGCAGCTTATCCCCGGTAGTGGCCGGGGAGCTGTTTTTT. This gives the protein CASSLSPVVAGELFF. The J gene is TRBJ2-2, the V gene TRBV7-3; no clear D. CDR3 length: 15 residues. Germline V gives CDR1 SGHTA, CDR2 FQGTGA. The V end was cut by 2 bases, the J end by 6 bases, with 13 bases between.

V gene TRBV2 combines with J gene TRBJ2-2; 9 bases map to TRBD2. The CDR3 has 14 residues. The junction had 8 bases not matched to a gene; V was cut back by 7 bases and J by 8 bases. Per the germline V gene, CDR1 is SNHLY and CDR2 is FYNNEI. The CDR3 here is CASKTSGLGGELFF. The CDR3 nucleotides are TGTGCCAGCAAGACTAGCGGCCTGGGGGGGGAGCTGTTTTTT. Filled out from reference TRBV2 and TRBJ2-2, the complete variable domain reads EPEVTQTPSHQVTQMGQEVILRCVPISNHLYFYWYRQILGQKVEFLVSFYNNEISEKSEIFDDQFSVERPDGSNFTLKIRSTKLEDSAMYFCASKTSGLGGELFFGEGSRLTVL.

This clone appeared a single time. The chain employs TRBV11-3 and TRBJ2-3; D is ambiguous. This CDR3 contains 13 residues. V lost 4 bases, J lost 10 bases, and 15 bases lay in between. Per the germline V gene, CDR1 is SGHNT and CDR2 is YENEEA. CDR3 protein: CASSSVLKTAQYF. The CDR3 coding sequence is TGTGCCAGCAGCTCCGTGTTGAAAACAGCGCAGTATTTT.

The chain joins TRBV19 to TRBJ1-2, with 8 nucleotides matching TRBD1. CDR1 is LNHDA, CDR2 SQIVND, per germline (reference sequence). The CDR3 contains 18 residues. Trimming took 7 bases from V and 3 from J; bases not matched to a gene: 19. CDR3 in amino acids: CASMSGKGQGSSHYGYTF. For the CDR3, the DNA is TGTGCCAGTATGTCCGGAAAAGGACAGGGTAGCTCTCACTATGGCTACACCTTC.

The chain has TRBV5-1 and TRBJ2-3; no firm D call. Germline CDR1 reads SGHRS; CDR2 reads YFSETQ. The CDR3 is 14 residues long. The V end was cut by 3 bases, the J end by 1 base, with 9 bases between. The CDR3 coding sequence is TGCGCCAGCAGCTCCCCCCGGGGCACAGATACGCAGTATTTT. This encodes CASSSPRGTDTQYF.

The rearrangement links TRBV9 to TRBJ2-1, with D tentatively TRBD2 (5 bases). The CDR3 length is 14 residues. CDR1 is SGDLS and CDR2 is YYNGEE in the germline V gene. V lost 4 bases and J lost 9, with 17 bases in between. The CDR3 region is CASSPAGASGEQFF. As DNA, the CDR3 is TGTGCCAGCAGCCCCGCAGGAGCAAGCGGTGAGCAGTTCTTC.

The chain employs TRBV5-4 and TRBJ2-7; TRBD2 aligns across 11 bases. CDR3 length: 15 residues. Germline V gene lookup returns CDR1 SGHNT and CDR2 YYREEE (reference sequence). With V trimmed by 7 bases and J by 6 bases, 12 bases remained unmatched. CDR3: CASGTGTSGVSEQYF. For the CDR3, the DNA is TGTGCCAGCGGCACAGGGACTAGCGGAGTCAGCGAGCAGTACTTC.

As DNA, the CDR3 is TGTGCCATCAGACCGACAGGGGGTTTGGGCACCGGGGAGCTGTTTTTT. It specifies CAIRPTGGLGTGELFF. The J gene is TRBJ2-2, the V gene TRBV10-3; 9 bases are a match to TRBD1. V was pared by 6 bases and J by 4 bases, with 9 bases of the junction left unmatched. CDR3 size: 16 residues. Germline CDR1 ENHRY, CDR2 SYGVKD.

This chain joins TRBV18 and TRBJ1-4; weak D call: TRBD1 (5 bases). The CDR3 is 13 residues long. CDR1 and CDR2 (germline): KGHSH, LQKENI. V was pared by 3 bases and J by 8 bases, with 10 bases between. The CDR3 reads CASSPKTVEKLFF. CDR3 bases: TGTGCCAGCTCACCCAAGACAGTAGAAAAACTGTTTTTT.

The V and J genes are TRBV19 and TRBJ2-1, with D perhaps TRBD2 (5 bases). V shed 7 bases and J shed 3 bases, with 7 bases lying between them. CDR3 length: 12 residues. The germline CDR1 and CDR2 sequences are LNHDA and SQIVND (reference sequence). As DNA, the CDR3 is TGTGCCAGTACGGGAATCTACAATGAGCAGTTCTTC. This encodes CASTGIYNEQFF.

The count of this clone is one. V and J are TRBV6-5 and TRBJ1-4; D is perhaps TRBD1 (5 bases). The germline V gene encodes CDR1 MNHEY and CDR2 SVGAGI. The CDR3 loop spans 15 amino acids. Trimming removed 0 bases at V and 7 bases at J, with 12 bases between. The CDR3 protein is CASSYSTGIGEKLFF. CDR3 nucleotide sequence: TGTGCCAGCAGTTACTCAACAGGAATTGGTGAAAAACTGTTTTTT.

The chain joins TRBV5-4 to TRBJ2-3, with 12 bases aligning to TRBD2. Germline V gives CDR1 SGHNT, CDR2 YYREEE (reference sequence). The CDR3 extends over 16 amino acids. The trim removed 0 bases at V and 4 bases at J, leaving 3 bases unmatched. Here the CDR3 DNA reads TGTGCCAGCAGCTTGGGACTAGCGGGAGATCCAGATACGCAGTATTTT. Its translation is CASSLGLAGDPDTQYF.

V usage is TRBV27 and J usage is TRBJ1-1; 7 bases match TRBD1. CDR1 MNHEY and CDR2 SMNVEV come from the germline V gene (reference sequence). J lost 7 bases, V lost 6 bases, and 8 bases had no gene match. This CDR3 is 13 amino acids long. The CDR3 nucleotides read TGTGCCAGCAGCCGTCGGGACAGCCTTGAAGCTTTCTTT. This translates into CASSRRDSLEAFF.

The chain has TRBV19 and TRBJ2-5, with 11 positions matching TRBD2. This CDR3 is built from 15 residues. Germline assignment: CDR1 LNHDA and CDR2 SQIVND (reference sequence). V shed 5 bases and J 4 bases; nucleotides not matched to a gene: 6. CDR3 protein: CASSLLGLAGETQYF. The CDR3 bases are TGTGCCAGTAGTTTACTTGGACTAGCGGGAGAGACCCAGTACTTC. Looking up the rest from reference TRBV19 and TRBJ2-5 gives the full variable domain: DGGITQSPKYLFRKEGQNVTLSCEQNLNHDAMYWYRQDPGQGLRLIYYSQIVNDFQKGDIAEGYSVSREKKESFPLTVTSAQKNPTAFYLCASSLLGLAGETQYFGPGTRLLVL.

The chain employs TRBV5-5 and TRBJ1-4; the match to TRBD1 covers 9 bases. V trimming: 2 bases; J trimming: 4 bases; junction bases outside the gene matches: 3. The CDR3 extends over 15 amino acids. From germline, CDR1 is SGHKS and CDR2 YYEKEE (reference sequence). The CDR3 nucleotides read TGTGCCAGCAGCTTCGGGGACAGGGATAATGAAAAACTGTTTTTT. Protein: CASSFGDRDNEKLFF.

This chain uses TRBV5-1 with TRBJ2-1; 12 nucleotides agree with TRBD2. The CDR3 has 17 amino acids. Germline CDR1 is SGHRS and CDR2 is YFSETQ. V shed 7 bases and J 10 bases; nucleotides not matched to a gene: 18. The CDR3 DNA follows: TGCGCCAGCGAAGGACAGGGGGGACTAGCGGGTGGCACGGAGCAGTTCTTC. Its protein is CASEGQGGLAGGTEQFF.

CDR3 residues: CASSSWTGPGYGYTF. CDR3 bases: TGCGCCAGCAGCTCATGGACAGGTCCTGGCTATGGCTACACCTTC. The chain is built from TRBV5-1 and TRBJ1-2; TRBD1 agrees at 7 bases. The CDR3 covers 15 residues. Germline CDR1 is SGHRS and CDR2 is YFSETQ. Unmatched junction bases numbered 9, after V lost 3 bases and J lost 4 bases.

Of note for this clone: The same CDR3 also results from other DNA sequences found in this sample. The genes are TRBV5-1 and TRBJ1-1; 7 bases are a match to TRBD1. This CDR3 is 14 amino acids long. V shed 4 bases, J shed 0 bases, and the junction held 3 bases outside the gene matches. Germline V CDR1 and CDR2: SGHRS, YFSETQ. The CDR3 is CASSVDRLNTEAFF. The CDR3 nucleotides read TGCGCCAGCAGCGTGGACAGGCTGAACACTGAAGCTTTCTTT.

V usage is TRBV14 and J usage is TRBJ1-6; no reliable D call. Germline V gene lookup returns CDR1 SGHDN and CDR2 FVKESK. The CDR3 is made up of 14 amino acids. The V end lost 2 bases, the J end lost 14 bases, and 16 bases lay between the germline ends. The CDR3 loop is CASSQQGPRLALHF. The DNA for the CDR3 is TGTGCCAGCAGCCAACAAGGCCCTCGCTTGGCCCTCCACTTT.